This T cell receptor (beta chain) was identified during a study of blood T cell repertoires in COVID-19 (dated by TCRdb to the early 2020s). Looking at the study overall: The collaborator samples originated in the United States, Italy and Spain and spanned the acute and convalescent phases of COVID-19. The material from the prospective study consisted of cDNA or gDNA derived from T cells, B-cell-depleted T cells, or PBMCs. Deeply sampled blood TCRbeta repertoires from subjects exposed to, actively infected with, or recovered from COVID-19 were included in the dataset. A freely available public database, intended as a resource for researchers studying the immune response to SARS-CoV-2, is where the repertoires were released. Samples were obtained from the ongoing ImmuneRACE study (first 160 participants) and from about 1,300 subjects provided by 6 global collaborators. The sample metadata nearly always contained a de-identified subject ID, COVID-19 status, age in years and sex. Where available, HLA class I and class II types were taken from metadata supplied by the sample provider and were not determined by assay-based typing. The research as a whole found: Clinical and demographic metadata were provided uncurated, with the amount varying by source and participant.

Enrolling through a virtual design, the prospective study's participants ranged in age from roughly 18 to 89 years and lived across approximately 25 United States geographic areas. To assign participants to cohorts, the prospective study relied on clinical history that participants themselves reported in a screening survey and a study questionnaire. In the prospective study, whole blood, serum and a nasopharyngeal or oropharyngeal swab were collected from each participant by mobile phlebotomists. Participants in the prospective study had the option to provide additional blood draws and questionnaires over an approximately two-month period. Before DNA extraction, prospective study blood samples were shipped either frozen or at room temperature. To note about this clone: Its antigen is still unknown. Within one base of it there is no much larger clone, and no base qualities were kept.

CDR1 and CDR2 (SGHNT, YYREEE) derive from the germline V gene (reference sequence). Germline trimming amounts to 0 bases on V and 5 bases on J, with 0 as the count of junction bases outside the gene matches. The cysteine opens and the phenylalanine closes a CDR3 of 15 amino acids. The kept DNA is CDR3 alone, 45 bases in frame from the first base. The immunoSEQ Assay, a bias-controlled multiplex PCR, was used to amplify TCRbeta CDR3 regions from genomic DNA. The authors' analysis ran thus. The number of nucleated cells in each sample was estimated from the amplification of reference gene primers within the assay. Sequence reads were collapsed and filtered to measure the absolute abundance of every unique TCRbeta CDR3 rearrangement. Productive Simpson clonality was computed per sample as the square root of Simpson's diversity index over productive rearrangements. TCRdb stores this immuneACCESS table with in-frame sequences only. Part of the clones is absent; in the studies checked, under half of the shortfall reflects unresolved V genes, and no reason is known for the rest. D and trimming were read from the DNA, whereas the V and J calls and clone size are those reported in that table. Present in this sample are fewer than 350,000 clones, 80% to 90% of which were seen just once. 4.1% of the sample is held by the ten biggest clonotypes.

The chain links TRBV5-4 with TRBJ2-3; the junction holds 13 bases that match TRBD2. This receptor was identified in a woman in her twenties or thirties with acute COVID-19. Sequencing was carried out using PBMCs or T cells enriched from blood (not recorded which). DNA sequence: TGTGCCAGCAGCTTGGGACTAGCGGGAGGAGATACGCAGTATTTT. The resulting protein is CASSLGLAGGDTQYF.